This record concerns one T cell receptor beta chain sequence. Its antigen is currently unknown. This sample stems from a study of T cell repertoires in cytomegalovirus infection. At the level of the study: Public TCR beta signatures indicated both CMV infection and matching HLA type.

TCRdb reprocessed the reads via MiXCR and lists one record per CDR3 protein. The table lists about 190,000 distinct CDR3 sequences, 28% of them singletons, with 30% to 35% in the top ten. Points from the study as a whole: Cumulative frequency (of public TCR beta family members) identified carriers of CMV plus the relevant HLA. Ex vivo responses were dominated by HLA-C-restricted CMV-specific TCR beta clonotypes.

The CDR3 has 13 residues. Germline CDR1 is MNHNS and CDR2 is SASEGT. With 7 bases removed from V and 4 bases from J, the gap between germline ends came to 11 bases. This TCR was sampled from a human donor in good health (CMV status not recorded). Some clones in this sample may be carry-over from other donors' samples. The sample consisted of PBMCs. The chain recombines TRBV6-1 with TRBJ1-5, with a tentative D call TRBD1 (6 bases). This CDR3 reads CASISDRNQPQHF. As DNA, the CDR3 is TGTGCCAGCATTTCGGACAGAAATCAGCCCCAGCATTTT.